The 8 T cell receptor beta chains listed next were all sequenced from one sample in a study of PD-L1 blockade in urothelial cancer. Clones were sequenced by immunoSEQ multiplex PCR, and TCRdb holds only the in-frame ones, with some missing. The sample includes roughly 43,000 clones, over 65% of them seen just once. This sample comprised PBMCs, obtained around atezolizumab (anti-PD-L1) treatment. The receptors originated from a man between 70 and 80 years old with urothelial cancer.

The chain recombines TRBV6-1 with TRBJ1-1; TRBD1 is a possible D gene (6 bases). Germline CDR1 and CDR2: MNHNS and SASEGT. Trimming removed 0 bases from V and 7 bases from J, with 15 bases in between. CDR3 length: 15 residues. CDR3 loop: CASSEAQGNSNEAFF. As DNA, the CDR3 is TGTGCCAGCAGTGAAGCGCAGGGGAACTCCAATGAAGCTTTCTTT.

The rearrangement links TRBV2 to TRBJ1-4; 9 bases fit TRBD1. There are 15 residues in the CDR3. Trimming at V came to 6 bases and at J to 8 bases, leaving 10 bases not matched to a gene. Germline CDR1 reads SNHLY; CDR2 reads FYNNEI. CDR3 in amino acids: CASRRGDRVTEKLFF. The DNA for the CDR3 is TGTGCCAGCAGACGAGGGGACAGGGTAACGGAAAAACTGTTTTTT.

The chain uses TRBV28 and TRBJ1-2; the D gene is possibly TRBD1 (6 bases). Between the trimmed V and J ends, which lost 8 bases and 6 bases, there was a span of 10 bases. Germline V lookup: CDR1 MDHEN, CDR2 SYDVKM. CDR3 size: 11 residues. This chain's CDR3 is CASGKGDGYTF. In DNA form, the CDR3 reads TGTGCCAGCGGGAAGGGGGATGGCTACACCTTC.

J is TRBJ2-3 and V is TRBV28, with 7 bases lining up with TRBD1. The CDR3 runs to 16 residues. The ends lost 6 bases at V and 2 bases at J; junction bases unmatched: 11. CDR1 MDHEN and CDR2 SYDVKM come from the germline V gene. The CDR3 spells CASSTQGTDFTDTQYF. In nucleotides, the CDR3 is TGTGCCAGCAGCACCCAAGGGACAGATTTCACAGATACGCAGTATTTT.

The chain joins TRBV5-1 to TRBJ2-3; the match to TRBD2 covers 9 bases. This CDR3 has 15 residues. CDR1 is SGHRS, CDR2 YFSETQ, per germline. V was pared by 3 bases and J by 2 bases, with 4 bases of the junction left unmatched. The DNA of the CDR3 is TGCGCCAGCAGCTCCGGACTAGCGACCACAGATACGCAGTATTTT. The encoded protein is CASSSGLATTDTQYF.

The chain uses TRBV19 and TRBJ2-1; 11 bases agree with TRBD2. The CDR3 totals 15 residues. Germline CDR1 LNHDA, CDR2 SQIVND (reference sequence). V shed 5 bases, J shed 3 bases, and the junction held 3 bases outside the gene matches. The CDR3 nucleotides read TGTGCCAGTAGTGCACTAGCGGGGGTCTACAATGAGCAGTTCTTC. It encodes CASSALAGVYNEQFF.

The table lists this clone with a few counts. V gene TRBV2 combines with J gene TRBJ2-7; TRBD2 matches 7 bases. This CDR3 has 18 amino acids. Germline-derived CDR1 and CDR2 are SNHLY and FYNNEI. J gave up 5 bases and V 5 bases, and 21 bases lay outside the gene matches. CDR3 coding DNA: TGTGCCAGCAGTCTAAGTGTGTATTCGGGAGGCCATCTTAACGAGCAGTACTTC. Protein sequence: CASSLSVYSGGHLNEQYF.

This rearrangement joins TRBV7-9 to TRBJ1-3; D gene unclear. Looked up from germline, CDR1 is SEHNR and CDR2 is FQNEAQ (reference sequence). Trimming shortened V by 1 base and J by 4 bases, and 8 bases separated the two germline ends. The CDR3 runs 14 residues. Written as DNA, the CDR3 is TGTGCCAGCAGCTTAGGGACGGGAGGAAACACCATATATTTT. This sequence encodes CASSLGTGGNTIYF.